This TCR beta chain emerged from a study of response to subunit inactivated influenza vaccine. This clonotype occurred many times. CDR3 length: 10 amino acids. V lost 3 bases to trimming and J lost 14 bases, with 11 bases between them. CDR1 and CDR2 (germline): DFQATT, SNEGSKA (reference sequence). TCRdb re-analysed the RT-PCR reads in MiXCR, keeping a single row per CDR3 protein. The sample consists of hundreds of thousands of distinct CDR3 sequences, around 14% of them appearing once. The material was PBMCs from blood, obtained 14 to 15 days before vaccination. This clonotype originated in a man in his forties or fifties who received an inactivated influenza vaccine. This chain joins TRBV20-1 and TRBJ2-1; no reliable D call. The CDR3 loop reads CSASPAFEFF. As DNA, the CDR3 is TGCAGTGCTAGCCCGGCTTTTGAGTTCTTC.